This T cell receptor beta chain comes out of a study of control samples from healthy donors and cancer patients. The data were produced by immunoSEQ multiplex PCR, yet TCRdb's version contains in-frame clones alone and is incomplete. Counted here are over 150,000 clones, 90% occurring once; the ten biggest clones make up 1.4%. Material: blood. The source of this sequence is a woman between 45 and 65 years old in good health.

The CDR3 DNA reads TGTGCCAGTAGTATATCCGGGGTTGGGACCGGGGAGCTGTTTTTT. Translation gives CASSISGVGTGELFF. V gene TRBV19 combines with J gene TRBJ2-2, with a tentative D call TRBD2 (5 bases). The CDR3 length is 15 residues. The V gene's germline CDR1 is LNHDA and CDR2 SQIVND (reference sequence). The V end lost 2 bases, the J end lost 5 bases, and 12 bases lay between the germline ends.